The 6 T cell receptor beta chains below were found in one sample sequenced in a study of regulatory T cells in long-lasting Graves disease. To make TCR beta libraries, researchers used iRepertoire HTBI primers and Arm-PCR of CDR3 regions. TCRdb analysed the multiplex PCR reads with MiXCR anew, one entry per CDR3 protein. The sample contains around 500,000 distinct CDR3 sequences, 9.5% to 15% of which appear only once. The time point denotes: newly diagnosed GD, antithyroid drugs for less than 3 months. RNA extracted from PBMCs served as the sequencing template. A further study also used this sample, focusing on T cells in Graves' hyperthyroidism and ophthalmopathy.

This specimen consisted of peripheral blood mononuclear cells (PBMCs), obtained at new diagnosis, from a patient treated with antithyroid drugs. All receptors derive from a woman younger than 45 with Graves disease.

This clonotype was picked up many times. This chain links TRBV29-1 with TRBJ2-1, with 14 bases aligning to TRBD2. This CDR3 comprises 16 residues. Germline values: CDR1 SQVTM, CDR2 ANQGSEA. Germline trimming cut 6 bases from V and 2 bases from J; bases unmatched to any gene: 6. CDR3 in DNA: TGCAGCGTCGGACTAGCGGGAGGCCTCGCCTACAATGAGCAGTTCTTC. It is translated as CSVGLAGGLAYNEQFF.

There are many counts of this clonotype. The rearrangement uses TRBV10-3 and TRBJ2-2; 7 bases map to TRBD2. Germline CDR1 reads ENHRY; CDR2 reads SYGVKD. The V segment lost 3 bases and the J segment 0 bases; nucleotides outside the gene matches: 10. The CDR3 contains 18 residues. CDR3 amino acids: CAISDRGVGPANTGELFF. For the CDR3, the DNA is TGTGCCATCAGTGACCGGGGGGTGGGGCCCGCGAACACCGGGGAGCTGTTTTTT.

This clonotype was recorded many times. The V gene is TRBV27, the J gene TRBJ1-5, with 7 bases that match TRBD1. The CDR3 consists of 15 residues. Germline loops: CDR1 MNHEY, CDR2 SMNVEV (reference sequence). The junction had 7 bases not matched to a gene; V was cut back by 6 bases and J by 2 bases. CDR3 loop: CASRPSGGRNQPQHF. CDR3 DNA: TGTGCCAGCAGGCCTTCAGGGGGACGCAATCAGCCCCAGCATTTT.

Ten or more counts support this clonotype. The chain is built from TRBV20-1 and TRBJ2-5; 7 bases agree with TRBD2. This CDR3 spans 16 amino acids. The V gene end was trimmed by 2 bases and the J gene end by 8 bases; junction bases not matched to a gene: 17. Germline V gives CDR1 DFQATT, CDR2 SNEGSKA (reference sequence). The chain's CDR3 is CSARRGGRGPGETQYF. CDR3 DNA sequence: TGCAGTGCTAGACGGGGAGGGCGCGGACCGGGGGAAACCCAGTACTTC.

This clonotype was picked up many times. The chain has TRBV18 and TRBJ2-5; maybe TRBD2 (6 bases). Germline loops: CDR1 KGHSH, CDR2 LQKENI. Trimming pared 8 bases from V and 1 base from J, leaving 11 bases between. The CDR3 length is 13 residues. The CDR3 region is CASRRGFQETQYF. The CDR3 DNA sequence: TGTGCCAGCAGGCGGGGCTTCCAAGAGACCCAGTACTTC.

V usage is TRBV30 and J usage is TRBJ2-1, with 9 positions matching TRBD1. Germline assignment: CDR1 GTSNPN and CDR2 SVGIG (reference sequence). V was pared by 7 bases and J by 4 bases, with 8 bases of the junction left unmatched. The CDR3 has 14 residues. The DNA for the CDR3 is TGTGCCTCCGGGACAGGGAGCGGTTACAATGAGCAGTTCTTC. Protein: CASGTGSGYNEQFF.